This paragraph covers one TCR beta chain sequence. Its target is not known. The record originates from a study of PD-1 blockade in classical Hodgkin lymphoma. The wider study: Patients had nivolumab dosed at 3 mg/kg, delivered intravenously every 2 weeks.

Generated by immunoSEQ multiplex PCR, the TCRdb table keeps only in-frame clones and is missing some. The sample lists about 30,000 clones; 88% were seen once. Every patient experienced relapse after autologous stem cell transplantation, and brentuximab vedotin exposure varied. The investigators isolated CD8+ T cells from thawed PBMCs using magnetic negative selection. Study results and caveats: When set against healthy donors, newly diagnosed patients were reported to show lower baseline TCR diversity. With respect to the repertoire differences, their causes, possibly disease activity or prior therapy, remain undefined. By C4D1 there was a significant rise in CD4+ TCR diversity but not in CD8+ TCR diversity.

This CDR3 has 14 residues. Between the trimmed V and J ends, which lost 6 bases and 0 bases, there was a span of 6 bases. The germline V gene has CDR1 MDHEN and CDR2 SYDVKM. The specimen was CD8+ T cells from blood, collected at baseline. The clonotype comes from a human donor with classical Hodgkin lymphoma. The genes are TRBV28 and TRBJ2-6; D not certain. The CDR3 here is CASSLGSGANVLTF. CDR3 sequence (DNA): TGTGCCAGCAGCCTCGGCTCTGGGGCCAACGTCCTGACTTTC.